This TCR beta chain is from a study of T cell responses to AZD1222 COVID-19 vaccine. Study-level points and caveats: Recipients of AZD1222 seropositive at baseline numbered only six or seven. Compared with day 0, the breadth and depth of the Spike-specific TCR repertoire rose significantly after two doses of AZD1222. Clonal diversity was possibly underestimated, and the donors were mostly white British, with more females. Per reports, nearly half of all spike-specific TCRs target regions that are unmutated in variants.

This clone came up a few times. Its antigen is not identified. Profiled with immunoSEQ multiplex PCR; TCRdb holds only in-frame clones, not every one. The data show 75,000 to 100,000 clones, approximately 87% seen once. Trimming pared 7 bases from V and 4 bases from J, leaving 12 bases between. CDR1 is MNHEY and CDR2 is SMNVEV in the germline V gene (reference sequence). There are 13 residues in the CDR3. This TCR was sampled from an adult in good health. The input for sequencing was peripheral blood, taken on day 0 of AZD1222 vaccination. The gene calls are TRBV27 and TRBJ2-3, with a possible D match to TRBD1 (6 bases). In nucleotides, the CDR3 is TGTGCCAGCACCCCAGGGGATTCAGATACGCAGTATTTT. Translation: CASTPGDSDTQYF.